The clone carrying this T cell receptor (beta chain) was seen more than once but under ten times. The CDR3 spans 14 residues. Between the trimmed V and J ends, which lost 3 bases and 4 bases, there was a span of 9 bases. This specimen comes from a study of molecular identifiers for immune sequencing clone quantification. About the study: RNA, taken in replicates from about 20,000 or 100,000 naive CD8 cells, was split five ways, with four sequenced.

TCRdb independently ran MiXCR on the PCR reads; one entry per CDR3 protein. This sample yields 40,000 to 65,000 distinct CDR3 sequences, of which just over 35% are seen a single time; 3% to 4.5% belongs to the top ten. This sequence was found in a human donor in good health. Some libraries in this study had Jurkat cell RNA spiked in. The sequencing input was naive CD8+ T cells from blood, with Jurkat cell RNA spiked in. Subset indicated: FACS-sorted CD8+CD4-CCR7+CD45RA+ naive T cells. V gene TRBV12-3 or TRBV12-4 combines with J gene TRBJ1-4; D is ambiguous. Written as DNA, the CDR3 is TGTGCCAGCAGTTTGGCCAGCTTTAATGAAAAACTGTTTTTT. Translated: CASSLASFNEKLFF.